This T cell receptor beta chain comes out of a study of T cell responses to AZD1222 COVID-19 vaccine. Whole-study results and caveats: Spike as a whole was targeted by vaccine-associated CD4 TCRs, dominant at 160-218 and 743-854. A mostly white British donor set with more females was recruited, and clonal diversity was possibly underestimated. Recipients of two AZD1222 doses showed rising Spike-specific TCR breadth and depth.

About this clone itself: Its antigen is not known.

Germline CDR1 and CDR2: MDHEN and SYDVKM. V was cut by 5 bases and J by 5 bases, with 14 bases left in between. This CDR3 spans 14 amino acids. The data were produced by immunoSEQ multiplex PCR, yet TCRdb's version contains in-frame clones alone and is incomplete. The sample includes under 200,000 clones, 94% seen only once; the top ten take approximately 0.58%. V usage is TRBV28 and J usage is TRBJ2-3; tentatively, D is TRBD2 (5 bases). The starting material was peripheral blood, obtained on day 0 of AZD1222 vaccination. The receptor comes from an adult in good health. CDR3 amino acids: CASSGVVSGDTQYF. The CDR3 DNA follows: TGTGCCAGCAGTGGGGTGGTCAGCGGAGATACGCAGTATTTT.